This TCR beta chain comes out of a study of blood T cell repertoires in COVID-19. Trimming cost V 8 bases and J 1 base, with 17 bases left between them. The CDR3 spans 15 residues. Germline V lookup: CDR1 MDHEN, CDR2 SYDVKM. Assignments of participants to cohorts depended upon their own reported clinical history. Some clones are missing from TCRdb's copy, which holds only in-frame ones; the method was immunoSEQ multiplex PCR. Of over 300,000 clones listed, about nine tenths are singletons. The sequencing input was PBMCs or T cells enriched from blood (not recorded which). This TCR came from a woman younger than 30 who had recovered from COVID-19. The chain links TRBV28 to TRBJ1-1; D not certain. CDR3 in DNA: TGTGCCAGCGGAGCCCCGAGACGGGGGAACACTGAAGCTTTCTTT. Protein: CASGAPRRGNTEAFF. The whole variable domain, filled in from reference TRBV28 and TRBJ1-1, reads DVKVTQSSRYLVKRTGEKVFLECVQDMDHENMFWYRQDPGLGLRLIYFSYDVKMKEKGDIPEGYSVSREKKERFSLILESASTNQTSMYLCASGAPRRGNTEAFFGQGTRLTVV.